Shown below are 21 T cell receptor beta chains from a single sample sequenced in a study of blood T cell repertoires in COVID-19. This table comes from immunoSEQ multiplex PCR, and its TCRdb copy is limited to in-frame clones, with some not included. The sample lists some 250,000 clones, approximately 80% seen once, with around 30% in the top ten. Sequenced: peripheral blood. The receptors were gathered from a man aged 40-55 years with acute or convalescent COVID-19.

This clone has more than one count but fewer than ten. This chain uses TRBV5-1 with TRBJ2-3, with D perhaps TRBD2 (6 bases). V was cut by 4 bases and J by 11 bases, with 20 bases left in between. This CDR3 has 14 amino acids. Germline CDR1 SGHRS, CDR2 YFSETQ. The CDR3, as DNA: TGCGCCAGCAGCCCTTTGGGGTCCCGGGAGAGGCAGTATTTT. The encoded protein is CASSPLGSRERQYF.

V usage is TRBV14 and J usage is TRBJ2-3; D gene unclear. Germline CDR1 SGHDN, CDR2 FVKESK. The CDR3 length is 14 residues. Between the trimmed V and J ends, which lost 4 bases and 1 base, there was a span of 9 bases. The CDR3 loop is CASSLVPRTDTQYF. The CDR3 nucleotides read TGTGCCAGCAGCCTCGTTCCCCGCACAGATACGCAGTATTTT. Full variable domain (outside the CDR3, taken from reference TRBV14 and TRBJ2-3): EAGVTQFPSHSVIEKGQTVTLRCDPISGHDNLYWYRRVMGKEIKFLLHFVKESKQDESGMPNNRFLAERTGGTYSTLKVQPAELEDSGVYFCASSLVPRTDTQYFGPGTRLTVL.

This clone has only a few counts. V gene TRBV7-8 combines with J gene TRBJ2-5; D possibly corresponds to TRBD1 (6 bases). The germline gives CDR1 SGHVS, CDR2 FQNEAQ. V shed 1 base and J shed 5 bases, with 11 bases lying between them. The CDR3 contains 14 residues. The CDR3 DNA reads TGTGCCAGCAGCTTAGTACAGGGAGAGGAGACCCAGTACTTC. Encoded protein: CASSLVQGEETQYF.

This chain links TRBV4-2 with TRBJ2-7, with D maybe TRBD1 (5 bases). This CDR3 has 14 residues. V was pared by 1 base and J by 2 bases, with 9 bases between. The germline V gene encodes CDR1 LGHNA and CDR2 YNFKEQ. CDR3: CASSQGPRAYEQYF. The CDR3 bases are TGTGCCAGCAGCCAAGGTCCCAGGGCCTACGAGCAGTACTTC.

This chain connects TRBV9 to TRBJ2-7; 9 bases are shared with TRBD1. V was pared by 3 bases and J by 5 bases, with 6 bases of the junction left unmatched. The germline V gene encodes CDR1 SGDLS and CDR2 YYNGEE. The CDR3 contains 14 residues. Here the CDR3 DNA reads TGTGCCAGCAGCGCGACAGGGGGGTGGGACGAGCAGTACTTC. This encodes CASSATGGWDEQYF.

This clone was seen once. J is TRBJ1-1 and V is TRBV6-1; D not certain. The germline V and J ends were trimmed by 0 bases and 1 base, with 6 bases remaining between them. Germline V gene data show CDR1 as MNHNS and CDR2 as SASEGT. The CDR3 covers 14 residues. The CDR3, as DNA: TGTGCCAGCAGTGAAGCCGCGGGGAACACTGAAGCTTTCTTT. Its protein product is CASSEAAGNTEAFF.

This rearrangement joins TRBV6-9 to TRBJ2-7; D may be TRBD1 (5 bases). Trimming pared 4 bases from V and 0 bases from J, leaving 13 bases between. Germline V gene lookup returns CDR1 MNHGY and CDR2 SVAAGI. This CDR3 has 15 residues. The DNA for the CDR3 is TGTGCCAGCAGTTCCACCCAGACAGCCTCCTACGAGCAGTACTTC. Encoded protein: CASSSTQTASYEQYF.

The rearrangement uses TRBV5-8 and TRBJ2-3; 14 bases are shared with TRBD2. CDR3 size: 15 residues. Trimming at V came to 3 bases and at J to 7 bases, leaving 4 bases not matched to a gene. In germline, CDR1 is SGHTS, CDR2 YDEGEE. For the CDR3, the DNA is TGTGCCAGCAGCTCAGGGACTAGCGGGAGTTATACGCAGTATTTT. Translated: CASSSGTSGSYTQYF.

This chain uses TRBV27 with TRBJ1-1; D is unclear. Per germline, CDR1 MNHEY and CDR2 SMNVEV (reference sequence). CDR3 size: 13 residues. Trimming shortened V by 0 bases and J by 3 bases, and 5 bases separated the two germline ends. CDR3 amino acids: CASSLSDYTEAFF. In DNA form, the CDR3 reads TGTGCCAGCAGTTTATCAGACTACACTGAAGCTTTCTTT.

This clone was observed a few times. The chain combines TRBV27 with TRBJ2-6, with 10 bases fitting TRBD1. The germline V gene encodes CDR1 MNHEY and CDR2 SMNVEV (reference sequence). J was trimmed by 1 base and V by 3 bases; bases with no gene match: 9. There are 19 residues in the CDR3. CDR3 nucleotide sequence: TGTGCCAGCAGTTTCGTAATGACAGGGGGCGCGTCTGGGGCCAACGTCCTGACTTTC. Its translation is CASSFVMTGGASGANVLTF.

The chain links TRBV27 to TRBJ1-2, with D tentatively TRBD1 (6 bases). CDR1 is MNHEY, CDR2 SMNVEV, per germline (reference sequence). The CDR3 spans 15 residues. V shed 6 bases and J shed 8 bases, with 22 bases lying between them. CDR3 sequence reads: CASSTHSDRLEGYTF. The CDR3 bases are TGTGCCAGCAGCACCCATTCCGACAGGCTTGAAGGCTACACCTTC.

This rearrangement joins TRBV24-1 to TRBJ2-3; 7 nucleotides agree with TRBD1. This CDR3 comprises 14 residues. In germline, CDR1 is KGHDR, CDR2 SFDVKD. The junction had 5 bases not matched to a gene; V was cut back by 5 bases and J by 4 bases. CDR3 nucleotides: TGTGCCACCAGTGCCACGACAGGGTCAGATACGCAGTATTTT. Residues: CATSATTGSDTQYF.

This sequence joins TRBV2 and TRBJ2-2; D might be TRBD1 (6 bases). Germline V gene sequence: CDR1 SNHLY, CDR2 FYNNEI. V gave up 5 bases and J gave up 7 bases, with 14 bases separating them. The CDR3 is made up of 14 amino acids. This CDR3 reads CASSKGQLSGELFF. The CDR3 bases are TGTGCCAGCAGTAAAGGACAGCTCAGCGGGGAGCTGTTTTTT.

This rearrangement joins TRBV18 to TRBJ1-5, with a tentative D call TRBD1 (6 bases). V was shortened by 3 bases and J by 3 bases, with 18 bases between the two germline ends. Germline V gene data show CDR1 as KGHSH and CDR2 as LQKENI. This CDR3 has 17 residues. Written as DNA, the CDR3 is TGTGCCAGCTCACCGTATGTCTCTGGACAGAACAATCAGCCCCAGCATTTT. Residues: CASSPYVSGQNNQPQHF.

The V gene is TRBV30, the J gene TRBJ1-1; D unresolved. Germline lookup yields CDR1 GTSNPN and CDR2 SVGIG (reference sequence). This CDR3 spans 15 amino acids. V shed 3 bases and J shed 4 bases, with 18 bases lying between them. Here the CDR3 reads CAWRPGSPGVTEAFF. The CDR3 DNA sequence: TGTGCCTGGAGGCCGGGGTCCCCTGGGGTCACTGAAGCTTTCTTT. Using reference TRBV30 and TRBJ1-1 for the parts outside the CDR3, the full variable domain is SQTIHQWPATLVQPVGSPLSLECTVEGTSNPNLYWYRQAAGRGLQLLFYSVGIGQISSEVPQNLSASRPQDRQFILSSKKLLLSDSGFYLCAWRPGSPGVTEAFFGQGTRLTVV.

The CDR3 DNA reads TGTGCTAGTGGTTCCCTTAGCGGGACCGAGCAGTTCTTC. Translating it yields CASGSLSGTEQFF. The chain is built from TRBV12-5 and TRBJ2-1; 8 positions match TRBD2. Germline V gene sequence: CDR1 LGHNT, CDR2 FRNRAP. Germline trimming cut 4 bases from V and 10 bases from J; bases unmatched to any gene: 6. The CDR3 spans 13 residues.

This CDR3 reads CASSLGTGSNEAFF. CDR3 in DNA: TGTGCCAGCAGCTTGGGGACAGGGAGTAATGAAGCTTTCTTT. V usage is TRBV7-2 and J usage is TRBJ1-1; 9 bases map to TRBD1. J lost 7 bases, V lost 3 bases, and 6 bases had no gene match. This CDR3 comprises 14 residues. Germline-derived CDR1 and CDR2 are SGHTA and FQGNSA.

The chain uses TRBV4-2 and TRBJ1-1, with D perhaps TRBD1 (5 bases). The length of the CDR3 is 10 residues. V gave up 11 bases and J gave up 7 bases, with 11 bases separating them. Germline CDR1 is LGHNA and CDR2 is YNFKEQ. The CDR3 nucleotides read TGTGCCGGGGGGGAAGGTGAAGCTTTCTTT. Translating it yields CAGGEGEAFF.

The chain is built from TRBV18 and TRBJ2-2, with D perhaps TRBD1 (5 bases). Germline V lookup: CDR1 KGHSH, CDR2 LQKENI. This CDR3 has 14 residues. Trimming removed 3 bases from V and 1 base from J, with 6 bases in between. CDR3 residues: CASSPTVNTGELFF. Here the CDR3 DNA reads TGTGCCAGCTCACCGACAGTGAACACCGGGGAGCTGTTTTTT. The entire variable domain, with the rest obtained from reference TRBV18 and TRBJ2-2, is as follows: NAGVMQNPRHLVRRRGQEARLRCSPMKGHSHVYWYRQLPEEGLKFMVYLQKENIIDESGMPKERFSAEFPKEGPSILRIQQVVRGDSAAYFCASSPTVNTGELFFGEGSRLTVL.

The V call is TRBV9, the J call TRBJ1-1; 7 bases agree with TRBD1. Trimming cost V 3 bases and J 2 bases; bases outside gene matches: 7. The CDR3 has 15 amino acids. Germline V gene sequence: CDR1 SGDLS, CDR2 YYNGEE. The chain's CDR3 is CASSDLRQGNTEAFF. For the CDR3, the DNA is TGTGCCAGCAGCGACCTCCGACAGGGAAACACTGAAGCTTTCTTT.

Remarks on this clone: Germline and junction disagree at one end, which may indicate a read error. The chain employs TRBV12-5 and TRBJ1-2, with D tentatively TRBD1 (6 bases). This CDR3 has 13 residues. Germline assignment: CDR1 LGHNT and CDR2 FRNRAP. The CDR3 region is CASALPGGGGYTF. CDR3 nucleotide sequence: TGTGCTAGTGCTTTGCCGGGGGGCGGGGGCTACACCTTC.